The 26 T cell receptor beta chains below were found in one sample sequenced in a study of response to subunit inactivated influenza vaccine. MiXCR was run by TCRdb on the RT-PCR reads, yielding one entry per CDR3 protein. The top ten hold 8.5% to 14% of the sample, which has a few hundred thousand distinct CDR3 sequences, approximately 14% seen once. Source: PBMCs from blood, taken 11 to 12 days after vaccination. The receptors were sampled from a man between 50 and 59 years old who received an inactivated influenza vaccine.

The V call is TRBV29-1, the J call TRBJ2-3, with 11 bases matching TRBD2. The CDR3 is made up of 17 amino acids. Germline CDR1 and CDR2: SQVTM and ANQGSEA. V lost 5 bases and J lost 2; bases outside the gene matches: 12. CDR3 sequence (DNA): TGCAGCGTTCCGAGCCAGGGGACTAGCGGCACCACAGATACGCAGTATTTT. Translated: CSVPSQGTSGTTDTQYF.

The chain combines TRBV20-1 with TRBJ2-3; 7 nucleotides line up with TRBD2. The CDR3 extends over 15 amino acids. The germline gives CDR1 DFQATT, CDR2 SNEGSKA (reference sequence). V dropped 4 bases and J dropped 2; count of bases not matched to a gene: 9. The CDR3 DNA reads TGCAGTGCTATCCCCGGGACTACCTCCACAGATACGCAGTATTTT. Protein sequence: CSAIPGTTSTDTQYF.

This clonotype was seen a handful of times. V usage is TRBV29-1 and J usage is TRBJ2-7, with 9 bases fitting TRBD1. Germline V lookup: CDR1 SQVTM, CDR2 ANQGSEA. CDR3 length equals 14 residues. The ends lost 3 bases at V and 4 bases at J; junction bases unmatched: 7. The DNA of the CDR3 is TGCAGCGTTGACCTGACAGGGGGTGATTACGAGCAGTACTTC. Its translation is CSVDLTGGDYEQYF.

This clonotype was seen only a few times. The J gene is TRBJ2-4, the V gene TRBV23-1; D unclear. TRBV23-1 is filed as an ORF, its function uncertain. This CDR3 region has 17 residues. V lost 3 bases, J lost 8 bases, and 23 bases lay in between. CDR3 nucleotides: TGCGCCAGCAGTCAGCCGGCCAGGACGCTGAACCGTGACATTCAGTACTTC. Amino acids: CASSQPARTLNRDIQYF.

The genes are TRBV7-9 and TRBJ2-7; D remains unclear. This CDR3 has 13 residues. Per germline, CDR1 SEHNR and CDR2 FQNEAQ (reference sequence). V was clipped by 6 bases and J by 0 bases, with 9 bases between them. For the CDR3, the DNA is TGTGCCAGCAGTACTCTGAGCTCCTACGAGCAGTACTTC. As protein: CASSTLSSYEQYF.

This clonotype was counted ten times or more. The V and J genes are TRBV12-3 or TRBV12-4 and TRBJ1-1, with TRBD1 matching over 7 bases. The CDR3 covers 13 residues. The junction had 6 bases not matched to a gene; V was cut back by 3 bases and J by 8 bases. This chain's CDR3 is CASSLGGGGEAFF. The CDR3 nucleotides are TGTGCCAGCAGTTTGGGGGGAGGGGGCGAAGCTTTCTTT.

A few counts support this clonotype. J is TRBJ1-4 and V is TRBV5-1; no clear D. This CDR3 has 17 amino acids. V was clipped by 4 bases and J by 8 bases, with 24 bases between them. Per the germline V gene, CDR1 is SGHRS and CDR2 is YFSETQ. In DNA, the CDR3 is TGCGCCAGCAGCCAAGAACCTGCCGGGCTACTAAGGGAAAAACTGTTTTTT. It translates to CASSQEPAGLLREKLFF.

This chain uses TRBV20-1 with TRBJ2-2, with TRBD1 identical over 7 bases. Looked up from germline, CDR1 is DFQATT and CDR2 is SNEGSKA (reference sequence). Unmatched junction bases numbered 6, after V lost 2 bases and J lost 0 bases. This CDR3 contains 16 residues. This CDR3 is CSARFRQGPNTGELFF. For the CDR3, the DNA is TGCAGTGCTAGATTTAGACAGGGCCCGAACACCGGGGAGCTGTTTTTT.

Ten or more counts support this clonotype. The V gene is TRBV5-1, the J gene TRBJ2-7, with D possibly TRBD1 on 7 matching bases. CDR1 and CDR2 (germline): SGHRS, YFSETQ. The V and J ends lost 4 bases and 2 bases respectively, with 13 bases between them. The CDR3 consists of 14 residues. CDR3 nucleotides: TGCGCCAGCAGCGGGCAGGGGGGAACCTACGAGCAGTACTTC. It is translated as CASSGQGGTYEQYF.

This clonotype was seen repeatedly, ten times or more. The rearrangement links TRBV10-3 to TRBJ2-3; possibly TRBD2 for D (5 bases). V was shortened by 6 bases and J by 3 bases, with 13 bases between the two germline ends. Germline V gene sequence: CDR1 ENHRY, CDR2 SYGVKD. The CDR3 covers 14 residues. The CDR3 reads CAIRGAISTDTQYF. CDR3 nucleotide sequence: TGTGCCATCAGGGGAGCCATCTCGACAGATACGCAGTATTTT.

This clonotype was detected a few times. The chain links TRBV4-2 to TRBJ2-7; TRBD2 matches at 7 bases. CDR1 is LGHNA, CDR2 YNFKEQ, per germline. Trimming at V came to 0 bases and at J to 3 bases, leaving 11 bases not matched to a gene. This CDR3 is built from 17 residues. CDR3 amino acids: CASSQEGWRGSLYEQYF. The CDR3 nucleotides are TGTGCCAGCAGCCAAGAGGGGTGGCGGGGGTCTCTCTACGAGCAGTACTTC.

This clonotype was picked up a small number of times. CDR3 residues: CASSFEGYSGNTIYF. CDR3 nucleotide sequence: TGTGCCAGCAGCTTTGAGGGTTACTCTGGAAACACCATATATTTT. V usage is TRBV7-8 and J usage is TRBJ1-3; D gene unclear. V lost 3 bases to trimming and J lost 0 bases, with 9 bases between them. This CDR3 has 15 amino acids. In germline, CDR1 is SGHVS, CDR2 FQNEAQ.

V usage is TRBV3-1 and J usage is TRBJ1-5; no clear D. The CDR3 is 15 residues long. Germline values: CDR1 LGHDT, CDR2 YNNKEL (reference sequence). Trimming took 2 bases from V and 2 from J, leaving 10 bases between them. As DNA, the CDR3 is TGTGCCAGCAGCCAAAGCCTCATGGGCAATCAGCCCCAGCATTTT. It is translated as CASSQSLMGNQPQHF.

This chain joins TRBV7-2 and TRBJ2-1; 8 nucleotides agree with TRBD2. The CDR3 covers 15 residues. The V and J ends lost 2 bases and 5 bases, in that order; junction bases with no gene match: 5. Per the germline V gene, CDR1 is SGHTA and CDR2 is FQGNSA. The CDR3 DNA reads TGTGCCAGCAGCTTAATGTATAGCGGGGACAATGAGCAGTTCTTC. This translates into CASSLMYSGDNEQFF.

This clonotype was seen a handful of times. The CDR3 coding sequence is TGTGCCAGCAGCCTCGGACTAGGCCTAACCCTGGGTACGCAGTATTTT. Its protein product is CASSLGLGLTLGTQYF. This chain joins TRBV5-6 and TRBJ2-3, with 7 positions matching TRBD2. CDR3 length equals 16 residues. Germline lookup yields CDR1 SGHDT and CDR2 YYEEEE. V lost 4 bases to trimming and J lost 8 bases; unmatched junction nucleotides: 16.

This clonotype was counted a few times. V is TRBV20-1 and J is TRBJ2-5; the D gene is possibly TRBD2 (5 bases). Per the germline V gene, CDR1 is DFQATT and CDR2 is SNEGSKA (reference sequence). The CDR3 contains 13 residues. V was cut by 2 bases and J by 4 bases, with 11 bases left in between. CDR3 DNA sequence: TGCAGTGCTAGATCACCCGGAGGAGAGACCCAGTACTTC. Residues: CSARSPGGETQYF.

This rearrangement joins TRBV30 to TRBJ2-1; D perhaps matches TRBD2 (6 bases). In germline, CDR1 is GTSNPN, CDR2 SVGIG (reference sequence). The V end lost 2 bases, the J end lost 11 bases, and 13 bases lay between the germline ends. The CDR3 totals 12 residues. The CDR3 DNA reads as TGTGCCTGGAGTTATGGGGACTGGAAGCAGTTCTTC. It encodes CAWSYGDWKQFF.

This CDR3 reads CASSSGLAGGTGELFF. The CDR3 DNA follows: TGCGCCAGCAGCTCCGGACTAGCGGGGGGCACCGGGGAGCTGTTTTTT. This chain uses TRBV5-1 with TRBJ2-2; 14 bases agree with TRBD2. The V segment lost 3 bases and the J segment 4 bases; nucleotides outside the gene matches: 2. Germline values: CDR1 SGHRS, CDR2 YFSETQ. The CDR3 totals 16 residues.

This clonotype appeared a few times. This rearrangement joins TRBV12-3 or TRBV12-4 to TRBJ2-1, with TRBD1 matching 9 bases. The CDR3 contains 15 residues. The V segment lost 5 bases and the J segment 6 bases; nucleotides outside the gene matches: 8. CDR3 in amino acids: CASSDRDREGNEQFF. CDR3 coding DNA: TGTGCCAGCAGTGACCGGGACAGGGAGGGCAATGAGCAGTTCTTC.

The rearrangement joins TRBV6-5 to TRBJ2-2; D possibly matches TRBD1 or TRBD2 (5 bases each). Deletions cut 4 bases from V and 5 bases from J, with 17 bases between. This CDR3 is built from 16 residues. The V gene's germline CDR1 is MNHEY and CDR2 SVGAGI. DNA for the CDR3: TGTGCCAGCAGTTGGGACCCGGACCGCCAAACCGGGGAGCTGTTTTTT. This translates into CASSWDPDRQTGELFF.

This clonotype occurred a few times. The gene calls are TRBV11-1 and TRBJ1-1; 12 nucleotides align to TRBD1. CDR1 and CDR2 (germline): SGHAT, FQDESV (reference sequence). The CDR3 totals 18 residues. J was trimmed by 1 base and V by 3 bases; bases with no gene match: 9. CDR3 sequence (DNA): TGTGCCAGCAGCTTCTCCGGGACAGGGGGCGCCTGGAACACTGAAGCTTTCTTT. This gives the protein CASSFSGTGGAWNTEAFF.

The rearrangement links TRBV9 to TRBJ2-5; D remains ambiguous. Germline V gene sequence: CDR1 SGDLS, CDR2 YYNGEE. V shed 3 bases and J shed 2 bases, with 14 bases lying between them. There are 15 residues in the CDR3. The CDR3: CASSAGSELQETQYF. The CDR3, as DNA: TGTGCCAGCAGCGCCGGGTCAGAACTTCAAGAGACCCAGTACTTC.

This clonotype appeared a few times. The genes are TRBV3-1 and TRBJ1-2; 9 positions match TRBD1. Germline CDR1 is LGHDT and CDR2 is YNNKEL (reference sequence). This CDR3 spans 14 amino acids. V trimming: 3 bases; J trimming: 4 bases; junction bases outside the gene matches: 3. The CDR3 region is CASSQRTGAYGYTF. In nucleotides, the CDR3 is TGTGCCAGCAGCCAGCGGACAGGGGCCTATGGCTACACCTTC.

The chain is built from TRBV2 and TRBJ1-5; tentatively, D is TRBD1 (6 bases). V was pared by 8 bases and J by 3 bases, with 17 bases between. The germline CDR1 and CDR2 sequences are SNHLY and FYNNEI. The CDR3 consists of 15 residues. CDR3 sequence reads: CASANRDISNQPQHF. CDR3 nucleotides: TGTGCCAGCGCAAACCGGGACATTTCCAATCAGCCCCAGCATTTT. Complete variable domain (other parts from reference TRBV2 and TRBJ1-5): EPEVTQTPSHQVTQMGQEVILRCVPISNHLYFYWYRQILGQKVEFLVSFYNNEISEKSEIFDDQFSVERPDGSNFTLKIRSTKLEDSAMYFCASANRDISNQPQHFGDGTRLSIL.

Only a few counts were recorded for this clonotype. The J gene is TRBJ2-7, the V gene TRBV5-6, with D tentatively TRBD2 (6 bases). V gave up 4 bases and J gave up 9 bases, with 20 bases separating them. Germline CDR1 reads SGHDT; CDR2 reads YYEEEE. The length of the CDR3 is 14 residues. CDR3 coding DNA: TGTGCCAGCAGCCAACCGGGGGTGCATTTGGGGCAGTACTTC. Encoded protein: CASSQPGVHLGQYF.

The DNA of the CDR3 is TGTGCCAGCAGCCGGCCGGCAGAAGGGCTTAATGAAAAACTGTTTTTT. This codes for CASSRPAEGLNEKLFF. The chain uses TRBV6-1 and TRBJ1-4; D gene ambiguous. CDR1 is MNHNS and CDR2 is SASEGT in the germline V gene. CDR3 length equals 16 residues. The ends were cut back, 6 bases at V and 4 bases at J, with 18 bases in the middle.